This T cell receptor beta chain was identified during a study of chemoradiotherapy in HPV16-positive cancers. Notes on the study in general: Functional assays defining HPV-specific T cells used only a couple of HPV16-positive patients.

Repeated repertoire sampling spanned the course of chemoradiotherapy. This clone has only a few counts. Its specificity is unknown. This table comes from immunoSEQ multiplex PCR, and its TCRdb copy is limited to in-frame clones, with some not included. The data contain around 20,000 clones, approximately 73% of them singletons. The source is a human donor with HPV-associated anogenital cancer. This sample was obtained from a patient who underwent chemoradiotherapy.

CDR3 nucleotides: TGTGCCAGCAGTGCGGTGGGGCAGGCTATCTACAATGAGCAGTTCTTC. Protein: CASSAVGQAIYNEQFF. The rearrangement uses TRBV28 and TRBJ2-1, with TRBD1 as a possible D gene (5 bases). Germline CDR1 and CDR2: MDHEN and SYDVKM. V was cut by 5 bases and J by 3 bases, with 17 bases left in between. This CDR3 region has 16 residues.